The table lists the clone carrying this T cell receptor (beta chain) with many counts. Its antigen remains unidentified. The data are from a study of T cells in Graves' hyperthyroidism and ophthalmopathy. Absent ophthalmopathy progression within 18 months defined stable Graves' hyperthyroidism. These patients, aged 18 to 65, had recently diagnosed hyperthyroidism lasting under 2 months. Trimming removed 6 bases from V and 9 bases from J, with 11 bases in between. The CDR3 covers 11 residues. In germline, CDR1 is SNHLY, CDR2 FYNNEI. Amplified TCR beta CDR3 regions derived from RNA transcripts. Researchers ran a first-round RT-PCR on the TCR CDR3 using the HTBI primer set. TCRdb re-analysed the multiplex PCR reads in MiXCR, keeping a single row per CDR3 protein. This table has around 540,000 distinct CDR3 sequences, around 45% appearing once. Study results and caveats: A median about 7 months before onset, the model predicted ophthalmopathy. Blood samples included most of the expanded thyroid clonotypes exceeding 0.001.

The rearrangement links TRBV2 to TRBJ1-1, with D possibly TRBD1 on 6 matching bases. Material: peripheral blood or thyroid tissue (not recorded which). This receptor was identified in a young woman with Graves' hyperthyroidism. The CDR3 coding sequence is TGTGCCAGCAGGGCGGGGGCGCAAGCTTTCTTT. Translated, it gives CASRAGAQAFF. Full variable domain (rest looked up from reference TRBV2 and TRBJ1-1): EPEVTQTPSHQVTQMGQEVILRCVPISNHLYFYWYRQILGQKVEFLVSFYNNEISEKSEIFDDQFSVERPDGSNFTLKIRSTKLEDSAMYFCASRAGAQAFFGQGTRLTVV.